This entry describes one T cell receptor beta chain. The V gene lost 6 bases and the J gene lost 2 bases, with 13 bases spanning the gap. The CDR3 length is 14 residues. This sample is part of a study of blood T cell repertoires in COVID-19. Original analysis: Quantification of nucleated cells was approximated via reference gene primer amplification. Generated by immunoSEQ multiplex PCR, the TCRdb table keeps only in-frame clones and is missing some. From that table come the V and J calls and clone size; the DNA was used to work out D and trimming. The sample carries approximately 120,000 clones, around four fifths recorded once.

The specimen was peripheral blood. The sequence was collected from a woman aged 60-75 years with acute or convalescent COVID-19. This chain uses TRBV5-3 with TRBJ2-3; D is unresolved. TRBV5-3 is placed among ORFs of uncertain function. The DNA of the CDR3 is TGTGCCAGAACCCAGGCCCCCGACACAGATACGCAGTATTTT. Amino acid sequence: CARTQAPDTDTQYF.